Listed below are T cell receptor beta chains from one sample, sequenced in a study of cytomegalovirus exposure and HLA in healthy donors. Method: immunoSEQ multiplex PCR; TCRdb's copy keeps in-frame clones and lacks some. This table holds 130,000 or so clones, less than 85% found once. The sequenced material came from PBMCs. These receptors came from a woman between 35 and 50 years old in good health and CMV-seropositive. Each CDR3 is given with its conserved first and last residue. The D gene is left open where the match is weak. A row's size may be missing; if present it is once, few, many or a size class.

.	TRBV7-2	TRBJ2-5	.	CASSLRRETQYF	TGTGCCAGCAGCTTAAGGAGGGAGACCCAGTACTTC
.	TRBV23-1	TRBJ2-7	few	CASSQSGRDSYEQYF	TGCGCCAGCAGTCAATCGGGTCGGGATTCCTACGAGCAGTACTTC
.	TRBV7-2	TRBJ2-5	.	CASSLGVGGAETQYF	TGTGCCAGCAGCTTAGGGGTGGGGGGGGCGGAGACCCAGTACTTC
TRBD2	TRBV6-4	TRBJ2-3	few	CASSDRSGGATDTQYF	TGTGCCAGCAGTGACCGGAGCGGGGGGGCCACAGATACGCAGTATTTT
TRBD1	TRBV5-1	TRBJ2-1	.	CASSLGDRVGEQFF	TGCGCCAGCAGCTTAGGCGACAGGGTCGGGGAGCAGTTCTTC
TRBD2	TRBV19	TRBJ2-1	.	CASSARQRGGDEQFF	TGTGCCAGTAGCGCTCGACAGCGGGGGGGCGATGAGCAGTTCTTC
.	TRBV28	TRBJ2-5	.	CASSGTQETQYF	TGTGCCAGCTCCGGGACACAAGAGACCCAGTACTTC
.	TRBV5-1	TRBJ1-5	.	CASSLASGRQPQHF	TGCGCCAGCAGCTTGGCCTCAGGTCGTCAGCCCCAGCATTTT
TRBD2	TRBV19	TRBJ2-2	.	CASSPRSGGGVTGELFF	TGTGCCAGTAGTCCTCGTAGCGGGGGCGGGGTCACCGGGGAGCTGTTTTTT
TRBD2	TRBV30	TRBJ2-3	.	CAWTPGLAGPDTQYF	TGTGCCTGGACCCCGGGACTAGCGGGACCAGATACGCAGTATTTT
TRBD1	TRBV18	TRBJ1-1	.	CASSPGTGGNTEAFF	TGTGCCAGCTCACCGGGGACAGGGGGGAACACTGAAGCTTTCTTT
TRBD2	TRBV18	TRBJ2-7	.	CASSPSSGGYEQYF	TGTGCCAGCTCACCCTCTAGCGGGGGCTACGAGCAGTACTTC
.	TRBV15	TRBJ1-4	.	CATSRDIWVRQGGEEKLFF	TGTGCCACCAGCAGAGATATTTGGGTACGGCAGGGAGGGGAAGAAAAACTGTTTTTT
.	TRBV25-1	TRBJ1-4	few	CASSEGEAVGEKLFF	TGTGCCAGCAGTGAAGGGGAGGCGGTAGGTGAAAAACTGTTTTTT
TRBD2	TRBV9	TRBJ2-7	once	CASSERTSGGEQYF	TGTGCCAGCAGCGAGAGGACTAGCGGGGGCGAGCAGTACTTC
TRBD2	TRBV5-1	TRBJ2-1	.	CASSLGFPGLLWDEQFF	TGCGCCAGCAGCTTGGGGTTTCCGGGACTACTCTGGGATGAGCAGTTCTTC
TRBD2	TRBV5-4	TRBJ2-5	few	CASSLESSGQETQYF	TGTGCCAGCAGCTTGGAGTCTAGCGGACAAGAGACCCAGTACTTC
.	TRBV5-1	TRBJ2-5	.	CASSSQGKETQYF	TGCGCCAGCAGCTCCCAGGGGAAAGAGACCCAGTACTTC
.	TRBV21-1	TRBJ1-3	once	CASFERGLKYSGNTIYF	TGTGCCAGCTTCGAGCGAGGGCTTAAGTACTCTGGAAACACCATATATTTT
.	TRBV27	TRBJ1-4	once	CVSSSPRSGEKLFF	TGTGTCAGCAGTTCGCCCAGAAGCGGTGAAAAACTGTTTTTT
TRBD1	TRBV4-2	TRBJ2-5	.	CASSRIQGARETQYF	TGTGCCAGCAGCCGGATCCAGGGGGCGAGAGAGACCCAGTACTTC
.	TRBV12-1	TRBJ2-1	once	CAGGLAGGPANEQFF	TGTGCCGGGGGACTAGCGGGGGGGCCTGCCAATGAGCAGTTCTTC
.	TRBV2	TRBJ1-3	.	CASSAGLPGSGNTIYF	TGTGCCAGCAGTGCCGGCCTCCCAGGCTCTGGAAACACCATATATTTT
TRBD2	TRBV10-1	TRBJ2-1	.	CASSMGGGINEQFF	TGCGCCAGCAGTATGGGGGGGGGAATCAATGAGCAGTTCTTC
.	TRBV28	TRBJ1-5	.	CASSPSRQGYGQPQHF	TGTGCCAGCAGTCCCTCCCGGCAGGGCTACGGCCAGCCCCAGCATTTT
.	TRBV5-1	TRBJ1-1	.	CASSFGKDTEAFF	TGCGCCAGCAGCTTCGGGAAGGACACTGAAGCTTTCTTT
.	TRBV30	TRBJ2-3	.	CAWSDHRVTDTQYF	TGTGCCTGGAGTGACCACAGGGTCACAGATACGCAGTATTTT
.	TRBV7-8	TRBJ1-1	few	CASSLDGRVNTEAFF	TGTGCCAGCAGCCTCGACGGCAGGGTAAACACTGAAGCTTTCTTT
.	TRBV6-5	TRBJ2-7	few	CASSYSREVVYEQYF	TGTGCCAGCAGTTACTCCAGGGAAGTCGTCTACGAGCAGTACTTC
TRBD1	TRBV7-8	TRBJ1-2	few	CASSSWTGGGYTF	TGTGCCAGCAGCTCATGGACAGGGGGTGGCTACACCTTC
.	TRBV28	TRBJ1-3	.	CASSLRGSGNTIYF	TGTGCCAGCAGTTTAAGGGGCTCTGGAAACACCATATATTTT
.	TRBV2	TRBJ2-7	.	CASRAAGPPYEQYF	TGTGCCAGCAGAGCGGCGGGGCCCCCCTACGAGCAGTACTTC